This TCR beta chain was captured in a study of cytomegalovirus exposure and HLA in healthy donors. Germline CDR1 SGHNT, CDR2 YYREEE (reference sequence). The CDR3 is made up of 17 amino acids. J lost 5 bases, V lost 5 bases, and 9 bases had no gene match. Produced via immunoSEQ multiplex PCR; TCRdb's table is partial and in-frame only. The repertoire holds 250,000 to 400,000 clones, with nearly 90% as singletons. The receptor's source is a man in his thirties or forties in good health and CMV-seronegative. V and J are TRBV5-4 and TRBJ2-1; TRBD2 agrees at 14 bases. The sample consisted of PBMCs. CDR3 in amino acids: CASRLWTSGGYNNEQFF. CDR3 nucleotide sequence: TGTGCCAGCAGACTGTGGACTAGCGGGGGGTACAACAATGAGCAGTTCTTC.